This T cell receptor beta chain emerged from a study of response to subunit inactivated influenza vaccine. This clonotype has at least ten counts. Its antigen is unknown. Study conclusions and caveats: Only a handful of new T cells, the authors suggested, are recruited with each seasonal influenza vaccination.

TCRdb reprocessed the RT-PCR reads with MiXCR, giving one entry per CDR3 protein. The data contain 650,000 to 800,000 distinct CDR3 sequences, around 14% of them singletons. The germline V and J ends were trimmed by 6 bases and 1 base, with 20 bases remaining between them. The CDR3 is 17 residues long. Germline CDR1 reads SNHLY; CDR2 reads FYNNEI. The source material was PBMCs from blood, sampled around two weeks before vaccination. This TCR derives from a man aged 50 to 59 who received an inactivated influenza vaccine. The chain has TRBV2 and TRBJ2-3; unclear D gene. CDR3 protein: CASRNPSGGGGTDTQYF. The CDR3 region has the DNA TGTGCCAGCAGGAACCCCTCCGGCGGTGGGGGCACAGATACGCAGTATTTT.